This paragraph reports one T cell receptor (beta chain). What it binds is unknown. TCRdb's table, derived via immunoSEQ multiplex PCR, lists solely in-frame clones and lacks some. The sample yields 280,000 or so clones, around nine tenths seen once. The CDR3 sequence is 15 residues long. Trimming took off 3 bases at V and 4 bases at J, with 15 bases between the two ends. Germline CDR1 and CDR2: SNHLY and FYNNEI. This sample is part of a study of cytomegalovirus exposure and HLA in healthy donors. Study outcomes and limitations: CMV antigen specificity was confirmed in vitro for three CMV-associated chains.

The 120-subject validation cohort, separate from the approximately 640-subject first cohort, included the donors. The gene calls are TRBV2 and TRBJ2-5, with a tentative D call TRBD2 (7 bases). This receptor was obtained from a woman aged 18-29 years in good health and CMV-seronegative. The sequenced material came from PBMCs. CDR3 DNA: TGTGCCAGCAGTGACCCCAAGGGGGGGCGAGAGACCCAGTACTTC. This codes for CASSDPKGGRETQYF.